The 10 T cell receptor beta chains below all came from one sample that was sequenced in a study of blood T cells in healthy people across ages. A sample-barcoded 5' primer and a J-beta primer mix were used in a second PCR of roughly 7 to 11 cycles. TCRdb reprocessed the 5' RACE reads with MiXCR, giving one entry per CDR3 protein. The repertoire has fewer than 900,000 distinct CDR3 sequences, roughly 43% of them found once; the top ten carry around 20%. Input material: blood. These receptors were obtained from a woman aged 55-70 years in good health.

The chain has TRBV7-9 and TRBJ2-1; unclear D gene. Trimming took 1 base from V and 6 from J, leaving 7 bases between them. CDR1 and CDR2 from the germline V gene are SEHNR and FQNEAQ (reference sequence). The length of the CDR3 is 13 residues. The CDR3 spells CASSLGHLNEQFF. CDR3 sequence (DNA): TGTGCCAGCAGCTTAGGACACCTCAATGAGCAGTTCTTC.

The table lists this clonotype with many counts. CDR3 sequence reads: CASSTSGITDTQYF. CDR3 sequence (DNA): TGTGCCAGCAGCACCTCAGGGATAACAGATACGCAGTATTTT. This rearrangement joins TRBV7-2 to TRBJ2-3, with a possible D match to TRBD1 (5 bases). V gave up 5 bases and J gave up 3 bases, with 12 bases separating them. Germline V lookup: CDR1 SGHTA, CDR2 FQGNSA. The CDR3 has 14 residues.

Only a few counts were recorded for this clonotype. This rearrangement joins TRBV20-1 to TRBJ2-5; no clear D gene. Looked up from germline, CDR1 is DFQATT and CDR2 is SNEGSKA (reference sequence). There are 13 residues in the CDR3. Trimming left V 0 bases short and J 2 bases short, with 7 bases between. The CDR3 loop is CSARDTPQETQYF. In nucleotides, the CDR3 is TGCAGTGCTAGAGATACCCCGCAAGAGACCCAGTACTTC.

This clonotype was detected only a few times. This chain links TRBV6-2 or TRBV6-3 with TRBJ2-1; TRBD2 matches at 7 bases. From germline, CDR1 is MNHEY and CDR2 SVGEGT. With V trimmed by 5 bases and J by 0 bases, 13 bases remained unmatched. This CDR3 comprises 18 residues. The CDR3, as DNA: TGTGCCAGCAGTCAACCATCTAGCGGAATACCCTCCTACAATGAGCAGTTCTTC. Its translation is CASSQPSSGIPSYNEQFF.

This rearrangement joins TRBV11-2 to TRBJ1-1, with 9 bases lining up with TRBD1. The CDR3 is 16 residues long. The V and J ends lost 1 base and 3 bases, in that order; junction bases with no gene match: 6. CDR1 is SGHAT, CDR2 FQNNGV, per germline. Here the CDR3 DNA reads TGTGCCAGCAGCTTAGTGGGACAGGGCTCGCACACTGAAGCTTTCTTT. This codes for CASSLVGQGSHTEAFF. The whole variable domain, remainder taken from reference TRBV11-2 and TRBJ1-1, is EAGVAQSPRYKIIEKRQSVAFWCNPISGHATLYWYQQILGQGPKLLIQFQNNGVVDDSQLPKDRFSAERLKGVDSTLKIQPAKLEDSAVYLCASSLVGQGSHTEAFFGQGTRLTVV.

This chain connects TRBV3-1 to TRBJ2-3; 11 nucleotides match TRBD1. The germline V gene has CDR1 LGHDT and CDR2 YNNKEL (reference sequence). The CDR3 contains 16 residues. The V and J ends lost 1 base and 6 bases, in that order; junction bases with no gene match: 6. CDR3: CASSQARTGGYDTQYF. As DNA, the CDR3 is TGTGCCAGCAGCCAAGCGAGGACAGGGGGCTACGATACGCAGTATTTT.

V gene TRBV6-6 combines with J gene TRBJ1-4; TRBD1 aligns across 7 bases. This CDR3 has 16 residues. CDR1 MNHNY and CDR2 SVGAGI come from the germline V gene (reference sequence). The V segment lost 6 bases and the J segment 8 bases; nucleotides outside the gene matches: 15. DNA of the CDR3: TGTGCCAGCAGGACCCGACAGGGATGGAGCCTCGAAAAACTGTTTTTT. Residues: CASRTRQGWSLEKLFF.

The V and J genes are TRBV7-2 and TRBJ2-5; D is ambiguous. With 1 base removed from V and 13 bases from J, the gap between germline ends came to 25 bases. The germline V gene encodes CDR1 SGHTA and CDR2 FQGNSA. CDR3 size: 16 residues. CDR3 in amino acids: CASSLGLRAKSHERYF. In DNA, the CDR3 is TGTGCCAGCAGCTTAGGGCTTCGGGCCAAGAGCCACGAGCGGTACTTC.

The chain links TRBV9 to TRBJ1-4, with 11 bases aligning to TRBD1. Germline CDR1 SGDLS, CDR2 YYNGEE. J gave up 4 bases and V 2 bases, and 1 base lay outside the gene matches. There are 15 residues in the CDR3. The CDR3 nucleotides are TGTGCCAGCAGCGTCGGGACAGGGGGTAATGAAAAACTGTTTTTT. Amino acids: CASSVGTGGNEKLFF.

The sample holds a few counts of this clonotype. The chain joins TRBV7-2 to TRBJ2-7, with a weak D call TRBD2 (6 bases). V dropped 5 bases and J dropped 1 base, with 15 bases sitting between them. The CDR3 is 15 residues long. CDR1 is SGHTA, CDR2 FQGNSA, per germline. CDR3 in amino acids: CASSPHGEVSYEQYF. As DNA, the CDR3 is TGTGCCAGCAGCCCCCACGGGGAGGTATCCTACGAGCAGTACTTC.